This T cell receptor (beta chain) originates from a study of blood T cell repertoires in COVID-19. Study overall: PBMCs, B-cell-depleted T cells, or T cells were the source of the cDNA or gDNA that made up the material.

The Seattle patients joined while their infection was active and were tracked longitudinally afterward. Trimming cost V 5 bases and J 0 bases, with 13 bases left between them. CDR1 and CDR2 from the germline V gene are MNHEY and SMNVEV (reference sequence). This CDR3 is 15 amino acids long. This clone was recorded once. Source study methods: Amplification of reference gene primers was used by the study to estimate nucleated cell counts. Measured with immunoSEQ multiplex PCR; TCRdb has only the in-frame clones, and not every one. The V and J calls and clone size were taken over from that table, and D and trimming were inferred from the DNA. The sample lists 250,000 to 400,000 clones; about nine tenths were seen once.

This TCR derives from a woman aged 25 to 39 with COVID-19, enrolled during active disease. The rearrangement joins TRBV27 to TRBJ2-5; no clear D gene. The sequencing input was peripheral blood. In DNA form, the CDR3 reads TGTGCCAGCAGTCCCTACACTATAGACCAAGAGACCCAGTACTTC. Amino acids: CASSPYTIDQETQYF.